This T cell receptor beta chain was obtained from a study of OX40 agonist ivuxolimab in advanced cancers. For context, the study as a whole: The costimulatory receptor OX40 (CD134) was targeted by ivuxolimab, a fully human IgG2 agonistic monoclonal antibody. Intravenous ivuxolimab was administered to patients every 2 weeks at six dose levels: 0.01, 0.1, 0.3, 1.5, 3 and 10 mg/kg. Of the roughly 52 patients in dose escalation, 19 had hepatocellular carcinoma, some 15 had melanoma, 9 had renal cell carcinoma and 9 had head and neck cancer. A male proportion of 82.7% and a mean age of about 60 years, ranging from roughly 20 to 80, were recorded for the dose-escalation cohort. Patients were allowed to have had prior anti-PD-1, anti-PD-L1 or anti-CTLA-4 therapy, and 40% of the dose-escalation patients had been treated with checkpoint inhibitors. Three dose-escalation patients achieved partial responses, one with hepatocellular carcinoma and two with cutaneous melanoma. The purpose of peripheral TCRbeta sequencing was to test whether ivuxolimab changed TCR sequence diversity and led to clonal T-cell expansion. The paper covers the monotherapy dose-escalation part of the phase I ivuxolimab trial, which included N of about 56 patients. The paper's findings and limits, for the study overall: Low levels of normalized T-cell clonal expansion were also shown by some nonresponding patients. The antigen specificity of the peripheral T cells that underwent clonal expansion was not determined. After ivuxolimab, CD8+ T cells had more expanded clones than CD4+ T cells on average. In the 0.1-3.0 mg/kg groups, partial responders were among the patients with the lowest normalized peripheral clonal expansion, particularly in CD8+ T cells. At doses of 0.1 to 3.0 mg/kg, clonal expansion of both CD4+ and CD8+ T cells in blood was seen between baseline and week 6.

Patients with autoimmune disease history or receiving systemic immunosuppression were excluded from the trial. Peripheral blood for TCR sequencing was collected from all dose cohorts at baseline, on cycle 4 day 1, and on cycle 7 day 1. Samples came from an open-label, multicenter, first-in-human phase I dose-escalation trial of ivuxolimab. The trial enrolled adults with locally advanced or metastatic head and neck squamous cell, hepatocellular, melanoma or renal cell carcinoma. Before TCR sequencing, CD4+ T cells and CD8+ T cells were sorted from peripheral blood as separate populations. From the cysteine through the phenylalanine, the CDR3 covers 15 amino acids. The entry retains the CDR3 DNA only, 45 bases that are in frame from base 1. V loses 6 bases at its end and J loses 4 bases; junction bases beyond the gene matches: 8. The germline V gene gives CDR1 as SNHLY and CDR2 as FYNNEI. This clone has just a few counts. What this receptor recognizes is not known. No base-level quality is on record; no much larger clone is a single base apart.

Genomic DNA was extracted from sorted cells for sequencing of the TCRbeta CDR3 region. The immunoSEQ Assay was used for sequencing of TCRbeta CDR3 regions. TCRdb mirrors the immuneACCESS table, restricted to in-frame sequences. Some clones are absent from its copies; in checked studies, under half trace to an unresolved V gene, and the reason for the others is unknown. This sample gives more than 50,000 clones in total; around four fifths of them show up just once. The top ten clonotypes cover about 4% of the sample. The TCR sequence derives from an adult with an advanced solid tumor such as melanoma, head and neck, liver or kidney cancer. Recombination joined TRBV2 with TRBJ2-3, and 9 bases in between align with TRBD2. Sample: CD4+ or CD8+ T cells sorted from blood, taken in a trial of the OX40 agonist ivuxolimab. CDR3 loop: CASSPSGIVSDTQYF. The DNA sequence follows: TGTGCCAGCAGCCCTAGCGGGATTGTGTCAGATACGCAGTATTTT. The entire variable domain, with the stretches around the CDR3 drawn from the reference TRBV2 and TRBJ2-3 proteins, is EPEVTQTPSHQVTQMGQEVILRCVPISNHLYFYWYRQILGQKVEFLVSFYNNEISEKSEIFDDQFSVERPDGSNFTLKIRSTKLEDSAMYFCASSPSGIVSDTQYFGPGTRLTVL.